A selection of T cell receptor beta chains follows, all from one sample in a study of blood T cell repertoires in COVID-19. The table came from immunoSEQ multiplex PCR; TCRdb's copy has only in-frame clones and leaves some out. The sample consists of roughly 80,000 clones, over 70% of them appearing once. The sample was peripheral blood. The receptors were sampled from a man aged 45 to 65 with acute or convalescent COVID-19. CDR3s include the opening cysteine and the closing phenylalanine or tryptophan. Fields, in order: D gene, J gene, V gene, clone size, CDR3 DNA, CDR3 protein. The D gene is left open where the match is weak. Clone size is shown for a subset of rows, as once, few, many or a class of expanded clone.

D gene: NA
J gene: TRBJ1-2
V gene: TRBV19
clone size: NA
CDR3 DNA: TGTGCCAGTAGTATCCCAGGGGCCGTGGGCTACACCTTC
CDR3 protein: CASSIPGAVGYTF

D gene: NA
J gene: TRBJ1-5
V gene: TRBV28
clone size: once
CDR3 DNA: TGTGCCAGCCTCCCGGGGGACCCGATCGTAACGGGCAATCAGCCCCAGCATTTT
CDR3 protein: CASLPGDPIVTGNQPQHF

D gene: NA
J gene: TRBJ1-1
V gene: TRBV6-5
clone size: NA
CDR3 DNA: TGTGCCAGCAGATACCGATCGGGACTCATGAACACTGAAGCTTTCTTT
CDR3 protein: CASRYRSGLMNTEAFF

D gene: TRBD1
J gene: TRBJ1-2
V gene: TRBV5-8
clone size: NA
CDR3 DNA: TGTGCCAGCAGCTCTTATTACCGGGACAGCTATGGCTACACCTTC
CDR3 protein: CASSSYYRDSYGYTF

D gene: TRBD1
J gene: TRBJ1-5
V gene: TRBV5-8
clone size: once
CDR3 DNA: TGTGCCAGCAGCGGGACAGGGGGCCGTCAGCCCCAGCATTTT
CDR3 protein: CASSGTGGRQPQHF

D gene: NA
J gene: TRBJ1-3
V gene: TRBV18
clone size: NA
CDR3 DNA: TGTGCCAGCTCACCTAGAGAGCCAAGAAACTCTGGAAACACCATATATTTT
CDR3 protein: CASSPREPRNSGNTIYF

D gene: NA
J gene: TRBJ1-5
V gene: TRBV21-1
clone size: NA
CDR3 DNA: TGTGCCAGCAGCAAAGTTCCCGACAGTATCAATCAGCCCCAGCATTTT
CDR3 protein: CASSKVPDSINQPQHF

D gene: TRBD1
J gene: TRBJ1-1
V gene: TRBV7-2
clone size: many
CDR3 DNA: TGTGCCAGCAGCCCGAAATTCGGGACAGGGAGTTCTGAAGCTTTCTTT
CDR3 protein: CASSPKFGTGSSEAFF

D gene: TRBD1
J gene: TRBJ2-7
V gene: TRBV6-1
clone size: once
CDR3 DNA: TGTGCCAGCAGTGAAGTGGGGACAGGGACGGACGAGCAGTACTTC
CDR3 protein: CASSEVGTGTDEQYF

D gene: TRBD1
J gene: TRBJ2-4
V gene: TRBV6-2/TRBV6-3
clone size: NA
CDR3 DNA: TGTGCCAGCAGTTGGGGCCCAGGGGGAATTCAGTACTTC
CDR3 protein: CASSWGPGGIQYF

D gene: TRBD1
J gene: TRBJ1-6
V gene: TRBV19
clone size: NA
CDR3 DNA: TGTGCCAGCGGGACAGGGGGCCGGCTGTATAATTCACCCCTCCACTTT
CDR3 protein: CASGTGGRLYNSPLHF

D gene: TRBD1
J gene: TRBJ1-4
V gene: TRBV7-2
clone size: NA
CDR3 DNA: TGTGCCAGCAGCTTTCGGACAGGGGAGGAAAAACTGTTTTTT
CDR3 protein: CASSFRTGEEKLFF

D gene: NA
J gene: TRBJ2-1
V gene: TRBV20-1
clone size: NA
CDR3 DNA: TGCAGTGCTAGAGATTCCCCAGATGAGTTCTTC
CDR3 protein: CSARDSPDEFF

D gene: NA
J gene: TRBJ2-2
V gene: TRBV9
clone size: NA
CDR3 DNA: TGTGCCAGCAGCGTAGGTACCGGGTCTAACACCGGGGAGCTGTTTTTT
CDR3 protein: CASSVGTGSNTGELFF

D gene: NA
J gene: TRBJ2-1
V gene: TRBV19
clone size: NA
CDR3 DNA: TGTGCCAGTAGCCTACCCCCCGGGACCTACAATGAGCAGTTCTTC
CDR3 protein: CASSLPPGTYNEQFF

D gene: NA
J gene: TRBJ2-2
V gene: TRBV6-5
clone size: NA
CDR3 DNA: TGTGCCAGCAGAACAGGGCCGGCCGGGGAGCTGTTTTTT
CDR3 protein: CASRTGPAGELFF

D gene: TRBD1
J gene: TRBJ2-2
V gene: TRBV9
clone size: NA
CDR3 DNA: TGTGCCAGCAGCGTAGGAGGGGGCCGTACCGGGGAGCTGTTTTTT
CDR3 protein: CASSVGGGRTGELFF

D gene: TRBD1
J gene: TRBJ2-2
V gene: TRBV7-2
clone size: once
CDR3 DNA: TGTGCCAGCAGCTTAGCCGGGACAGGGAACACCGGGGAGCTGTTTTTT
CDR3 protein: CASSLAGTGNTGELFF

D gene: TRBD2
J gene: TRBJ2-7
V gene: TRBV20-1
clone size: few
CDR3 DNA: TGCAGTGCTAGTCTAGCGGGGGGGATCTACGAGCAGTACTTC
CDR3 protein: CSASLAGGIYEQYF

D gene: TRBD2
J gene: TRBJ2-3
V gene: TRBV25-1
clone size: NA
CDR3 DNA: TGTGCCAGCAGTGGTAGCGGGAGGGGTTCCGGTACAGATACGCAGTATTTT
CDR3 protein: CASSGSGRGSGTDTQYF

D gene: NA
J gene: TRBJ1-1
V gene: TRBV21-1
clone size: NA
CDR3 DNA: TGTGCCAGCAGCAAAAGGGGGGAGGGAGGGGACACTGAAGCTTTCTTT
CDR3 protein: CASSKRGEGGDTEAFF

D gene: TRBD1
J gene: TRBJ1-2
V gene: TRBV6-5
clone size: NA
CDR3 DNA: TGTGCCAGCAAGATGTCAGGGGGATATGGCTATGGCTACACCTTC
CDR3 protein: CASKMSGGYGYGYTF

D gene: NA
J gene: TRBJ1-1
V gene: TRBV23-1
clone size: NA
CDR3 DNA: TGCGCCAGCAGTCGTTGGTGTGGGGCGGCCGCTATGAACACTGAAGCTTTCTTT
CDR3 protein: CASSRWCGAAAMNTEAFF

D gene: NA
J gene: TRBJ2-7
V gene: TRBV6-5
clone size: NA
CDR3 DNA: TGTGCCAGCGGATCAGGGCGCCGCACCTACGAGCAGTACTTC
CDR3 protein: CASGSGRRTYEQYF